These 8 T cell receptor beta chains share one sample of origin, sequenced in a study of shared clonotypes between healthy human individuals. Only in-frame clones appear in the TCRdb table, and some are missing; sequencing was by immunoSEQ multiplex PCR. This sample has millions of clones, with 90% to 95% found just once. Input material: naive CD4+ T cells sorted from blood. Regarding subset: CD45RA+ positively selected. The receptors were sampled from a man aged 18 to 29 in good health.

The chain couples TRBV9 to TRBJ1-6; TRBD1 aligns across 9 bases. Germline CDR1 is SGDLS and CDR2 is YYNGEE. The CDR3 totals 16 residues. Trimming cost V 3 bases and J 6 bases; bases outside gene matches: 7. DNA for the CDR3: TGTGCCAGCAGCGCCTCGGACAGGGGAGTTAATTCACCCCTCCACTTT. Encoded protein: CASSASDRGVNSPLHF. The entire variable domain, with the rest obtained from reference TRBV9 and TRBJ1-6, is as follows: DSGVTQTPKHLITATGQRVTLRCSPRSGDLSVYWYQQSLDQGLQFLIQYYNGEERAKGNILERFSAQQFPDLHSELNLSSLELGDSALYFCASSASDRGVNSPLHFGNGTRLTVT.

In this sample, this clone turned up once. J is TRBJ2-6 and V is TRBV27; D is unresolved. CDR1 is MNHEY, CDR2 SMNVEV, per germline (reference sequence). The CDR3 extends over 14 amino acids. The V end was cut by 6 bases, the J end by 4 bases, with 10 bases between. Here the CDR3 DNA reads TGTGCCAGCAGCCGATATCCCGGGGCCAACGTCCTGACTTTC. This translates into CASSRYPGANVLTF.

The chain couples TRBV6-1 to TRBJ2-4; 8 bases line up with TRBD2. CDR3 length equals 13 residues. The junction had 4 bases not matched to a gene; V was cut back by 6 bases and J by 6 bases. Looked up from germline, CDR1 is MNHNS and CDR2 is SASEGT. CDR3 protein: CASSLAGINIQYF. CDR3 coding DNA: TGTGCCAGCAGCCTAGCGGGTATAAACATTCAGTACTTC.

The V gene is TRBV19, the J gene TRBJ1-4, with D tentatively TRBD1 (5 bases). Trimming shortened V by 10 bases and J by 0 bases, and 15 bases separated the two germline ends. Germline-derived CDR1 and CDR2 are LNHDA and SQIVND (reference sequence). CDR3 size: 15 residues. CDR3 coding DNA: TGTGCCACGTCCTCTTTGGGGGCAACTAATGAAAAACTGTTTTTT. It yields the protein CATSSLGATNEKLFF. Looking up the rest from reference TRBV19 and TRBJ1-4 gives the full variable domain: DGGITQSPKYLFRKEGQNVTLSCEQNLNHDAMYWYRQDPGQGLRLIYYSQIVNDFQKGDIAEGYSVSREKKESFPLTVTSAQKNPTAFYLCATSSLGATNEKLFFGSGTQLSVL.

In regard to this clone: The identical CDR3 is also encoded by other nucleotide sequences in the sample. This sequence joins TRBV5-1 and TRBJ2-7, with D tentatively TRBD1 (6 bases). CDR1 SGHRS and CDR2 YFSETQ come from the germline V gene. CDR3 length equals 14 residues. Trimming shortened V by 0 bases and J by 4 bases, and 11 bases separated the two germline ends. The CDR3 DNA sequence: TGCGCCAGCAGCTTGGTTTCAGGGGCGTACGAGCAGTACTTC. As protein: CASSLVSGAYEQYF. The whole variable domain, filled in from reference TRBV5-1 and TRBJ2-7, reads KAGVTQTPRYLIKTRGQQVTLSCSPISGHRSVSWYQQTPGQGLQFLFEYFSETQRNKGNFPGRFSGRQFSNSRSEMNVSTLELGDSALYLCASSLVSGAYEQYFGPGTRLTVT.

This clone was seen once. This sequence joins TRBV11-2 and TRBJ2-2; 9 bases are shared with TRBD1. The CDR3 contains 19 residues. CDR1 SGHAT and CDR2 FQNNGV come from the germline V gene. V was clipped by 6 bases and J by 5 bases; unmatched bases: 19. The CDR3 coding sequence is TGTGCCAGCAGTCACCGCCACAACTGGGACAGGGCGGGGACCGGGGAGCTGTTTTTT. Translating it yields CASSHRHNWDRAGTGELFF.

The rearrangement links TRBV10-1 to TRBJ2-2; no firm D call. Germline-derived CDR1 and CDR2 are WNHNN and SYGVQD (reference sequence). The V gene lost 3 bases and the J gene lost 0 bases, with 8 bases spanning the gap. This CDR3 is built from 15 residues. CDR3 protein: CASSDGGTNTGELFF. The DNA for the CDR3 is TGCGCCAGCAGTGATGGTGGCACGAACACCGGGGAGCTGTTTTTT.

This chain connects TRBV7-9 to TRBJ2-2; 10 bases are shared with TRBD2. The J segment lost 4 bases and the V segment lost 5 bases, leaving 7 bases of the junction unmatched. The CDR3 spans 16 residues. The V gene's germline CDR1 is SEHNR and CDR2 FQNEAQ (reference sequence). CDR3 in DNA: TGTGCCAGCAGCCCCCAGCGGGGGGGCCCCACCGGGGAGCTGTTTTTT. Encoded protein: CASSPQRGGPTGELFF.